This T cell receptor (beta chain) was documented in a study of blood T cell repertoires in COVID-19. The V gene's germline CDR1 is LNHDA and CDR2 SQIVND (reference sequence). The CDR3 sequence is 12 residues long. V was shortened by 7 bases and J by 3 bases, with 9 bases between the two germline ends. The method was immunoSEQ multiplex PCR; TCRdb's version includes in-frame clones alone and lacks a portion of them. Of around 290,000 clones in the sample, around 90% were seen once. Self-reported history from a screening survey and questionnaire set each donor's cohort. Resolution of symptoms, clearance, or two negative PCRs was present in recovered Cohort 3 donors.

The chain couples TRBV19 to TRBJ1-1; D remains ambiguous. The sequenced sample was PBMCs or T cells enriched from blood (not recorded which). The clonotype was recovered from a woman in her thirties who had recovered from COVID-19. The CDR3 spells CASNSPDTEAFF. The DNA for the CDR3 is TGTGCCAGTAATTCGCCAGACACTGAAGCTTTCTTT.